These 31 T cell receptor beta chains originate from one sample sequenced in a study of T cell responses to AZD1222 COVID-19 vaccine (dated by TCRdb to the early 2020s). In the paper's terms, the time point label means: baseline before first vaccination. Receptor libraries were prepared by the immunoSEQ multiplex PCR assay. Held by TCRdb, this immuneACCESS table contains in-frame sequences only and omits some clones. Under half of the omission traces to an unresolved V gene where checked; the cause of the rest is unknown. For this sample there are 120,000 or so clones; less than 90% appear just once. Jointly, the top ten make up 28% of the sample. The sample in question was peripheral blood, obtained on day 0 of AZD1222 vaccination. The receptors shown here come from an adult in good health.

The chain combines TRBV5-1 with TRBJ1-1; no firm D call. The length of the CDR3 is 15 residues. Deletions cut 2 bases from V and 4 bases from J, with 15 bases between. Germline loops: CDR1 SGHRS, CDR2 YFSETQ. The chain's CDR3 is CASSFFGSAGTEAFF. The CDR3 DNA follows: TGCGCCAGCAGCTTTTTCGGCTCGGCAGGCACTGAAGCTTTCTTT.

The V and J genes are TRBV4-1 and TRBJ1-4; 7 nucleotides align to TRBD1. The J segment lost 2 bases and the V segment lost 8 bases, leaving 5 bases of the junction unmatched. The CDR3 is 14 residues long. Germline V CDR1 and CDR2: MGHRA, YSYEKL. CDR3 loop: CASCTGATNEKLFF. DNA of the CDR3: TGCGCCAGCTGCACAGGGGCCACTAATGAAAAACTGTTTTTT.

This chain connects TRBV29-1 to TRBJ2-3, with a weak D call TRBD1 (5 bases). This CDR3 region has 12 residues. The V and J ends lost 3 bases and 4 bases respectively, with 8 bases between them. CDR1 and CDR2 (germline): SQVTM, ANQGSEA. In nucleotides, the CDR3 is TGCAGCGTTGAGTCAGGGCCAGATACGCAGTATTTT. Translating it yields CSVESGPDTQYF.

CDR3 in amino acids: CASTWSLSNTEAFF. In nucleotides, the CDR3 is TGTGCCAGCACTTGGAGTCTCTCGAACACTGAAGCTTTCTTT. V and J are TRBV2 and TRBJ1-1; the D is unclear. The CDR3 runs 14 residues. V shed 7 bases and J shed 1 base, with 13 bases lying between them. CDR1 and CDR2 (germline): SNHLY, FYNNEI.

The chain links TRBV18 to TRBJ2-1; the D gene is possibly TRBD1 (6 bases). Trimming removed 0 bases at V and 1 base at J, with 10 bases between. This CDR3 contains 16 residues. Germline CDR1 reads KGHSH; CDR2 reads LQKENI. The CDR3 DNA follows: TGTGCCAGCTCACCACCGGGGGCAAGATCCTACAATGAGCAGTTCTTC. Its translation is CASSPPGARSYNEQFF. Using reference TRBV18 and TRBJ2-1 for the parts outside the CDR3, the full variable domain is NAGVMQNPRHLVRRRGQEARLRCSPMKGHSHVYWYRQLPEEGLKFMVYLQKENIIDESGMPKERFSAEFPKEGPSILRIQQVVRGDSAAYFCASSPPGARSYNEQFFGPGTRLTVL.

V usage is TRBV7-3 and J usage is TRBJ2-7; the match to TRBD1 covers 9 bases. Germline V CDR1 and CDR2: SGHTA, FQGTGA. The CDR3 contains 14 residues. After removal of 5 bases from V and 1 base from J, the junction contained 3 bases not matched to a gene. The CDR3 bases are TGTGCCAGCAGCCCGGGGACAGGGTCCTACGAGCAGTACTTC. Translating gives CASSPGTGSYEQYF.

The chain is built from TRBV3-1 (or the pseudogene TRBV3-2) and TRBJ2-7; D possibly corresponds to TRBD1 (6 bases). The germline gives CDR1 LGHDT, CDR2 YNNKEL (reference sequence). V was cut by 4 bases and J by 1 base, with 11 bases left in between. The CDR3 is 14 amino acids. The CDR3 protein is CASSPQTGSYEQYF. CDR3 nucleotides: TGTGCCAGCAGCCCTCAGACAGGTTCCTACGAGCAGTACTTC.

The chain joins TRBV5-1 to TRBJ2-2; D is undetermined. CDR3 length equals 13 residues. Trimming took off 4 bases at V and 6 bases at J, with 10 bases between the two ends. Germline V gene data show CDR1 as SGHRS and CDR2 as YFSETQ. CDR3 in amino acids: CASSPIGPGELFF. CDR3 bases: TGCGCCAGCAGCCCCATCGGGCCCGGGGAGCTGTTTTTT.

This clone occurred a few times. CDR3 DNA: TGTGCCAGCAGTGGGGGACAGGGGACCATGAACACTGAAGCTTTCTTT. Translation gives CASSGGQGTMNTEAFF. The rearrangement links TRBV2 to TRBJ1-1; the match to TRBD1 covers 10 bases. The CDR3 extends over 16 amino acids. Germline V gives CDR1 SNHLY, CDR2 FYNNEI. With 4 bases clipped from V and 0 bases from J, the junction kept 5 bases outside the gene matches.

The rearrangement uses TRBV5-1 and TRBJ1-2; 7 bases are a match to TRBD1. This CDR3 is built from 14 residues. Germline V lookup: CDR1 SGHRS, CDR2 YFSETQ. With V trimmed by 1 base and J by 7 bases, 7 bases remained unmatched. The CDR3 nucleotides are TGCGCCAGCAGCTTGCTGGGGACAGCAAGTGGCTACACCTTC. This encodes CASSLLGTASGYTF.

The chain carries TRBV2 and TRBJ2-5; 7 bases are shared with TRBD2. Germline trimming cut 4 bases from V and 1 base from J; bases unmatched to any gene: 9. Per the germline V gene, CDR1 is SNHLY and CDR2 is FYNNEI. This CDR3 has 16 amino acids. CDR3 in amino acids: CASSGGGRVFQETQYF. In DNA form, the CDR3 reads TGTGCCAGCAGTGGTGGGGGGAGGGTGTTCCAAGAGACCCAGTACTTC. The variable domain in full, with the rest retrieved from reference TRBV2 and TRBJ2-5, is EPEVTQTPSHQVTQMGQEVILRCVPISNHLYFYWYRQILGQKVEFLVSFYNNEISEKSEIFDDQFSVERPDGSNFTLKIRSTKLEDSAMYFCASSGGGRVFQETQYFGPGTRLLVL.

Notes on this clone: Other nucleotide sequences in the sample specify the same CDR3. The chain carries TRBV12-3 or TRBV12-4 and TRBJ2-5, with unresolved D. The CDR3 has 11 residues. The V end was cut by 2 bases, the J end by 5 bases, with 3 bases between. The CDR3 sequence is CASSLRETQYF. The DNA of the CDR3 is TGTGCCAGCAGTTTAAGGGAGACCCAGTACTTC.

This chain links TRBV6-5 with TRBJ1-1; tentatively, D is TRBD1 (5 bases). In germline, CDR1 is MNHEY, CDR2 SVGAGI. V was clipped by 6 bases and J by 1 base, with 9 bases between them. The CDR3 loop spans 13 amino acids. The CDR3 here is CASSSQENTEAFF. The CDR3, as DNA: TGTGCCAGCAGCTCACAGGAGAACACTGAAGCTTTCTTT.

The chain recombines TRBV5-1 with TRBJ2-5; D remains unclear. CDR1 and CDR2 (germline): SGHRS, YFSETQ. V was cut by 0 bases and J by 5 bases, with 14 bases left in between. There are 15 residues in the CDR3. The CDR3 DNA reads as TGCGCCAGCAGCTTGGCCGGAACAGCTAGGGAGACCCAGTACTTC. This translates into CASSLAGTARETQYF.

This clone was recorded only once. V and J are TRBV5-6 and TRBJ2-5, with no clear D. Germline V gene data show CDR1 as SGHDT and CDR2 as YYEEEE. The ends were cut back, 0 bases at V and 5 bases at J, with 8 bases in the middle. The CDR3 runs 13 residues. The CDR3 nucleotides are TGTGCCAGCAGCTTGGCGAATCACGAGACCCAGTACTTC. Translating gives CASSLANHETQYF.

V is TRBV9 and J is TRBJ2-5, with D possibly matching TRBD2 (6 bases). CDR1 is SGDLS and CDR2 is YYNGEE in the germline V gene. The CDR3 spans 15 residues. Trimming cost V 0 bases and J 3 bases, with 12 bases left between them. CDR3: CASSVGSSAKETQYF. The DNA for the CDR3 is TGTGCCAGCAGCGTAGGGTCTAGCGCAAAAGAGACCCAGTACTTC.

The chain links TRBV29-1 to TRBJ1-2, with 9 bases lining up with TRBD1. The V and J ends lost 4 bases and 1 base, in that order; junction bases with no gene match: 7. From germline, CDR1 is SQVTM and CDR2 ANQGSEA. The CDR3 is 15 amino acids. This CDR3 is CSVGAGTGYNYGYTF. In nucleotides, the CDR3 is TGCAGCGTTGGGGCCGGGACAGGGTATAACTATGGCTACACCTTC.

The genes are TRBV30 and TRBJ1-6; D perhaps matches TRBD1 (6 bases). CDR1 is GTSNPN and CDR2 is SVGIG in the germline V gene (reference sequence). Trimming removed 2 bases from V and 8 bases from J, with 25 bases in between. This CDR3 contains 18 residues. CDR3 amino acids: CAWSLLFPLTGSDSPLHF. The CDR3 DNA reads TGTGCCTGGAGTCTTCTCTTCCCTTTGACAGGTTCAGATTCACCCCTCCACTTT.

The chain uses TRBV3-1 (or the pseudogene TRBV3-2) and TRBJ1-2; TRBD1 matches at 7 bases. Trimming removed 4 bases from V and 4 bases from J; junction bases left unmatched: 6. Germline V gives CDR1 LGHDT, CDR2 YNNKEL (reference sequence). The CDR3 is 14 amino acids. CDR3 nucleotide sequence: TGTGCCAGCAGCCCCCGACAGGGTATCTATGGCTACACCTTC. Encoded protein: CASSPRQGIYGYTF.

This sequence joins TRBV29-1 and TRBJ2-3; 8 positions agree with TRBD1. CDR3 length: 12 amino acids. Germline values: CDR1 SQVTM, CDR2 ANQGSEA. Trimming removed 4 bases from V and 6 bases from J; junction bases left unmatched: 3. The CDR3 DNA follows: TGCAGCGTTGGGACAGGGATGGATACGCAGTATTTT. It yields the protein CSVGTGMDTQYF.

The chain combines TRBV7-3 with TRBJ2-1; 7 nucleotides line up with TRBD2. The germline CDR1 and CDR2 sequences are SGHTA and FQGTGA. The CDR3 is 15 amino acids. J lost 5 bases, V lost 2 bases, and 6 bases had no gene match. The CDR3 DNA is TGTGCCAGCAGCTTATGGGCTAGCGGAAACAATGAGCAGTTCTTC. Amino acids: CASSLWASGNNEQFF.

The chain is built from TRBV6-1 and TRBJ2-7; 13 positions agree with TRBD2. V trimming: 8 bases; J trimming: 3 bases; junction bases outside the gene matches: 13. This CDR3 has 17 residues. Germline V gene lookup returns CDR1 MNHNS and CDR2 SASEGT. This chain's CDR3 is CASCGTSGKGRVYEQYF. CDR3 sequence (DNA): TGTGCCAGCTGTGGGACTAGCGGGAAGGGAAGGGTCTACGAGCAGTACTTC.

This clone was seen repeatedly, ten times or more. The chain carries TRBV18 and TRBJ2-2, with a tentative D call TRBD2 (6 bases). This CDR3 comprises 15 residues. Trimming left V 3 bases short and J 9 bases short, with 17 bases between. Germline lookup yields CDR1 KGHSH and CDR2 LQKENI. The CDR3 spells CASSPPRSGGWELFF. DNA for the CDR3: TGTGCCAGCTCACCCCCCAGGAGCGGAGGGTGGGAGCTGTTTTTT.

This clone was detected a few times. J is TRBJ1-5 and V is TRBV6-1; unclear D gene. The CDR3 has 12 residues. CDR1 and CDR2 from the germline V gene are MNHNS and SASEGT. Trimming took 0 bases from V and 7 from J, leaving 4 bases between them. In DNA form, the CDR3 reads TGTGCCAGCAGTGAAGCGAAGCAGCCCCAGCATTTT. Translated: CASSEAKQPQHF.

This sequence joins TRBV7-2 and TRBJ1-3; D gene ambiguous. The CDR3 loop spans 14 amino acids. V lost 3 bases, J lost 2 bases, and 8 bases lay in between. The germline CDR1 and CDR2 sequences are SGHTA and FQGNSA. CDR3 in DNA: TGTGCCAGCAGCTTGAAATGGGCTGGAAACACCATATATTTT. Encoded protein: CASSLKWAGNTIYF.

This chain uses TRBV18 with TRBJ2-3, with 9 bases matching TRBD2. The CDR3 is 13 residues long. V shed 6 bases, J shed 7 bases, and the junction held 5 bases outside the gene matches. The germline CDR1 and CDR2 sequences are KGHSH and LQKENI. CDR3 protein: CASSLASGNTQYF. DNA for the CDR3: TGTGCCAGCTCCCTGGCTAGCGGGAATACGCAGTATTTT.

CDR3 DNA sequence: TGTGCCAGCCTTCGGAGTGCTTTGAACACTGAAGCTTTCTTT. It specifies CASLRSALNTEAFF. The chain combines TRBV2 with TRBJ1-1; no definite D call. This CDR3 has 14 residues. Germline V gene sequence: CDR1 SNHLY, CDR2 FYNNEI. Trimming pared 8 bases from V and 0 bases from J, leaving 13 bases between.

The genes are TRBV9 and TRBJ1-2, with D tentatively TRBD1 (6 bases). V was shortened by 4 bases and J by 4 bases, with 14 bases between the two germline ends. The CDR3 covers 14 residues. Per germline, CDR1 SGDLS and CDR2 YYNGEE. CDR3 sequence reads: CASSPGGGLYGYTF. CDR3 DNA sequence: TGTGCCAGCAGCCCCGGGGGGGGGCTCTATGGCTACACCTTC.

The V and J genes are TRBV11-2 and TRBJ2-6; 7 nucleotides match TRBD2. The CDR3 length is 18 residues. Germline CDR1 SGHAT, CDR2 FQNNGV. The J segment lost 0 bases and the V segment lost 5 bases, leaving 10 bases of the junction unmatched. CDR3 amino acids: CASSLTGGLLSGANVLTF. The CDR3 nucleotides read TGTGCCAGCAGCCTTACCGGGGGGTTACTCTCTGGGGCCAACGTCCTGACTTTC.

The CDR3 bases are TGTGCCAGTAGGCCGAGCGGGGGAACCGGGGAGCTGTTTTTT. Encoded protein: CASRPSGGTGELFF. The chain employs TRBV19 and TRBJ2-2; 8 bases agree with TRBD2. Germline loops: CDR1 LNHDA, CDR2 SQIVND (reference sequence). The CDR3 loop spans 14 amino acids. The V segment lost 6 bases and the J segment 5 bases; nucleotides outside the gene matches: 5.

The rearrangement uses TRBV7-2 and TRBJ1-4, with D possibly being TRBD1 (5 bases). V dropped 5 bases and J dropped 6 bases, with 16 bases sitting between them. CDR1 and CDR2 from the germline V gene are SGHTA and FQGNSA. The CDR3 totals 15 residues. The CDR3 region has the DNA TGTGCCAGCAGCCTCTGGCAGGGAAGAGATGAAAAACTGTTTTTT. Its protein is CASSLWQGRDEKLFF. The full variable domain, in which reference TRBV7-2 and TRBJ1-4 provide the parts outside the CDR3, is GAGVSQSPSNKVTEKGKDVELRCDPISGHTALYWYRQSLGQGLEFLIYFQGNSAPDKSGLPSDRFSAERTGGSVSTLTIQRTQQEDSAVYLCASSLWQGRDEKLFFGSGTQLSVL.